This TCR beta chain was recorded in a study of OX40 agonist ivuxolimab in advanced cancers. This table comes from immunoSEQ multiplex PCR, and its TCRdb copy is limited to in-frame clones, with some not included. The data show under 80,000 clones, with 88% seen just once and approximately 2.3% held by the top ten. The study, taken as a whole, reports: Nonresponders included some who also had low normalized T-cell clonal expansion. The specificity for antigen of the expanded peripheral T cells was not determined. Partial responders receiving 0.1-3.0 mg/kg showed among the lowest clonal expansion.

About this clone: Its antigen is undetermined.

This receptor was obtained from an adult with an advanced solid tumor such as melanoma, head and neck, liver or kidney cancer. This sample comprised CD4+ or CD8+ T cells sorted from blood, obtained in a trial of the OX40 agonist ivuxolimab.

The CDR3 DNA follows: TGTGCCATCAGTGAATCCGGCAGGGGAGACACAGATACGCAGTATTTT. Translation gives CAISESGRGDTDTQYF. The chain employs TRBV10-3 and TRBJ2-3, with D possibly matching TRBD1 (6 bases). The CDR3 runs to 16 residues. The germline V gene has CDR1 ENHRY and CDR2 SYGVKD. Trimming cost V 3 bases and J 2 bases, with 15 bases left between them.